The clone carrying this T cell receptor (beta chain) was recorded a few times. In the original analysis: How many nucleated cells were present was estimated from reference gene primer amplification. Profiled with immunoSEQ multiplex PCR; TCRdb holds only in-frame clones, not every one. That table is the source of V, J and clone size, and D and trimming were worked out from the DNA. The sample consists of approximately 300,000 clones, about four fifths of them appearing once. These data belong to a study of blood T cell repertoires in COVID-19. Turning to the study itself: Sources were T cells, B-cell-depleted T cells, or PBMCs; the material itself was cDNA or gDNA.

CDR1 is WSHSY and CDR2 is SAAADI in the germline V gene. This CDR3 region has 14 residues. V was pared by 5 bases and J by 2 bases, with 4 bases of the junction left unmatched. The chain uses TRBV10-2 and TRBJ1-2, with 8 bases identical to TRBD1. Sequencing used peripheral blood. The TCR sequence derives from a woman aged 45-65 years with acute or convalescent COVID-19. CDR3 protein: CASSRTGMNYGYTF. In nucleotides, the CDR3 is TGCGCCAGCAGTAGGACAGGGATGAACTATGGCTACACCTTC.